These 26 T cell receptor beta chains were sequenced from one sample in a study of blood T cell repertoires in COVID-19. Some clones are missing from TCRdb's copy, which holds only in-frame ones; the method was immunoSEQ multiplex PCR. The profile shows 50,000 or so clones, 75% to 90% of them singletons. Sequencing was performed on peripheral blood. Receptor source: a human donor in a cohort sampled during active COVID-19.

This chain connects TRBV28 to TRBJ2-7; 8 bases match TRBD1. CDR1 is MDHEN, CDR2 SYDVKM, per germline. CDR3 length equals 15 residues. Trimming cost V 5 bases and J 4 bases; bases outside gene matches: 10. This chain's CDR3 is CASSRTGTGLYEQYF. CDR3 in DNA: TGTGCCAGCAGTCGGACCGGGACAGGCCTGTACGAGCAGTACTTC. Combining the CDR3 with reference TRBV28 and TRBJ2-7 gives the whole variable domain DVKVTQSSRYLVKRTGEKVFLECVQDMDHENMFWYRQDPGLGLRLIYFSYDVKMKEKGDIPEGYSVSREKKERFSLILESASTNQTSMYLCASSRTGTGLYEQYFGPGTRLTVT.

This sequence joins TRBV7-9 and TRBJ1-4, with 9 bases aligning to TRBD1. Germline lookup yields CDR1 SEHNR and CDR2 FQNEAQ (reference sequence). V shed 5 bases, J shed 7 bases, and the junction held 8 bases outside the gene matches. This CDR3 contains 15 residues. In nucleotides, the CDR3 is TGTGCCAGCAGCGGAACCGGGACAGGGAGTGAAAAACTGTTTTTT. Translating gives CASSGTGTGSEKLFF.

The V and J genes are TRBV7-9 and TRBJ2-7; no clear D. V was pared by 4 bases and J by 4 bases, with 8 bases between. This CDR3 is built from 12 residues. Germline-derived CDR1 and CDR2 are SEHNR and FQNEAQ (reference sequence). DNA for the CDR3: TGTGCCAGCAGCTCCACAGAGTACGAGCAGTACTTC. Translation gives CASSSTEYEQYF.

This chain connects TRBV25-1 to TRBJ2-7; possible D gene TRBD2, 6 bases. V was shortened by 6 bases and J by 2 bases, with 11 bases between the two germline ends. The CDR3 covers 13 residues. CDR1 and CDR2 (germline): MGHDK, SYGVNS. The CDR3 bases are TGTGCCAGCAGCGGGAGTGCTACCTACGAGCAGTACTTC. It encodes CASSGSATYEQYF.

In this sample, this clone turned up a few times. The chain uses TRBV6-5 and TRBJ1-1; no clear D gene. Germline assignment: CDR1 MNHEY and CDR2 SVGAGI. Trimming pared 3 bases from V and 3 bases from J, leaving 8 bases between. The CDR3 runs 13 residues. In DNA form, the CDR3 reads TGTGCCAGCAGTTATGAGGATTACACTGAAGCTTTCTTT. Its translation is CASSYEDYTEAFF.

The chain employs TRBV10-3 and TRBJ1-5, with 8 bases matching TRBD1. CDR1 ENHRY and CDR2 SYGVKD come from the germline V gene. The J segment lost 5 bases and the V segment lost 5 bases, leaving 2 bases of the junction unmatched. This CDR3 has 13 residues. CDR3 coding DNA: TGTGCCATCAGTCCGGACAGGGATCAGCCCCAGCATTTT. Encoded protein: CAISPDRDQPQHF.

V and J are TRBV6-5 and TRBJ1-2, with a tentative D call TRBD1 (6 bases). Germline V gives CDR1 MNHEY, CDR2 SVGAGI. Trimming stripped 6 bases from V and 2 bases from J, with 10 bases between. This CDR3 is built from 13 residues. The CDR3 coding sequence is TGTGCCAGCAGCTATGACAGGAACTATGGCTACACCTTC. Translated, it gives CASSYDRNYGYTF.

The CDR3 is CAISGLAGGPSTGELFF. Written as DNA, the CDR3 is TGTGCCATCAGTGGGCTAGCGGGAGGGCCAAGCACCGGGGAGCTGTTTTTT. This chain uses TRBV10-3 with TRBJ2-2; 12 nucleotides align to TRBD2. This CDR3 contains 17 residues. In germline, CDR1 is ENHRY, CDR2 SYGVKD. Trimming cost V 4 bases and J 4 bases; bases outside gene matches: 7.

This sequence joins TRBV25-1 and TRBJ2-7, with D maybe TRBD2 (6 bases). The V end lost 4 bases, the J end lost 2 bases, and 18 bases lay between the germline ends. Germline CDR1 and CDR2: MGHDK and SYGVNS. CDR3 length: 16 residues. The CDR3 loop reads CASSAAQGDLPYEQYF. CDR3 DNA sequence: TGTGCCAGCAGTGCGGCACAAGGGGACTTGCCCTACGAGCAGTACTTC.

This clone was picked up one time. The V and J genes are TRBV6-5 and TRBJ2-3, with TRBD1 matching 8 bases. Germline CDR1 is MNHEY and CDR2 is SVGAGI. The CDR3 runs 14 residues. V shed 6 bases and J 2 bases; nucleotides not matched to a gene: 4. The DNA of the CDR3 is TGTGCCAGCAGCCCCAGGGGGCCCACAGATACGCAGTATTTT. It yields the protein CASSPRGPTDTQYF.

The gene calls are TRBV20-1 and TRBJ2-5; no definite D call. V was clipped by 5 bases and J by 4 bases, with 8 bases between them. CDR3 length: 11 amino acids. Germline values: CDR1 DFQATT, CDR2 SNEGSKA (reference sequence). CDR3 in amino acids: CSALMRETQYF. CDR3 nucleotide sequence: TGCAGTGCTCTTATGCGAGAGACCCAGTACTTC.

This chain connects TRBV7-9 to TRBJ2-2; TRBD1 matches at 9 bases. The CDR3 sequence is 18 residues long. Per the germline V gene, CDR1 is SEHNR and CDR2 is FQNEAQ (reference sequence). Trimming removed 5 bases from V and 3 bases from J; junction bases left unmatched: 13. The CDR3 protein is CASSLPTGGASDTGELFF. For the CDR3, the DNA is TGTGCCAGCAGCCTACCCACAGGGGGCGCATCGGACACCGGGGAGCTGTTTTTT.

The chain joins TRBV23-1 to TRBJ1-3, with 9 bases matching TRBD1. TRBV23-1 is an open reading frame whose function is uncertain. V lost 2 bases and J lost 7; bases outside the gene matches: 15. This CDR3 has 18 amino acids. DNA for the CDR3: TGCGCCAGCAGTCAACCCGCCGGGACAGGGTGCGTCGGGAACACCATATATTTT. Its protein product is CASSQPAGTGCVGNTIYF.

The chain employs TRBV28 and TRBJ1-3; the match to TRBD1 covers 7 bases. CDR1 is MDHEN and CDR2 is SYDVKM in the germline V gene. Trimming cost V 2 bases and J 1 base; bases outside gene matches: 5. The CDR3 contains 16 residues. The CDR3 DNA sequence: TGTGCCAGCAGTTTACCAGGGGGAAGGTCTGGAAACACCATATATTTT. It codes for CASSLPGGRSGNTIYF.

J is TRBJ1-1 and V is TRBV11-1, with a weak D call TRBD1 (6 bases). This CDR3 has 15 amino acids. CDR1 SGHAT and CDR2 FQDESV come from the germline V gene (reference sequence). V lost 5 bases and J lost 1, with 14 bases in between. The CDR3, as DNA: TGTGCCAGCAGCCCCCGGGCAGGGGCGAACACTGAAGCTTTCTTT. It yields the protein CASSPRAGANTEAFF.

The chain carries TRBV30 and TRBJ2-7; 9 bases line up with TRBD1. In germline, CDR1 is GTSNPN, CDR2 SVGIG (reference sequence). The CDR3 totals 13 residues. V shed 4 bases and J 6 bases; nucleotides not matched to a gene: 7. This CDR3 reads CAWNPTGGGEQYF. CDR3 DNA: TGTGCCTGGAACCCGACAGGGGGAGGCGAGCAGTACTTC.

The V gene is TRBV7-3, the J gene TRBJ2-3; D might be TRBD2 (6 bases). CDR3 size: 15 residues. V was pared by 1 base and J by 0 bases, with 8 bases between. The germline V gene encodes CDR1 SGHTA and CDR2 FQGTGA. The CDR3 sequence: CASSLIAESTDTQYF. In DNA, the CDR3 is TGTGCCAGCAGCTTAATAGCGGAAAGCACAGATACGCAGTATTTT.

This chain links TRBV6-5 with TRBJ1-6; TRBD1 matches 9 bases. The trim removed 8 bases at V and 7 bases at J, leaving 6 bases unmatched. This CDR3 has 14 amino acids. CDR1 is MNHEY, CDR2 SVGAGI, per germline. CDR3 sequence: CASVKTGGNSPLHF. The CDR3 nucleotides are TGTGCCAGCGTGAAGACAGGGGGAAATTCACCCCTCCACTTT.

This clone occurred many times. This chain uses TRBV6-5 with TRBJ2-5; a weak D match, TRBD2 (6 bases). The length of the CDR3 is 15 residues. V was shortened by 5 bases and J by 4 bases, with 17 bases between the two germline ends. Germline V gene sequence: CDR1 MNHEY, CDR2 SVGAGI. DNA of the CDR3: TGTGCCAGCAGTAACTACGGGAGCCTCCGAGAGACCCAGTACTTC. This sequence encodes CASSNYGSLRETQYF.

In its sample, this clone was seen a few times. As DNA, the CDR3 is TGTGCCAGCTCACCCCAGGGTCAAGGCTACGAGCAGTACTTC. Translation: CASSPQGQGYEQYF. The chain employs TRBV18 and TRBJ2-7; a possible D gene is TRBD1 (5 bases). The CDR3 runs 14 residues. Trimming shortened V by 3 bases and J by 3 bases, and 12 bases separated the two germline ends. The germline V gene encodes CDR1 KGHSH and CDR2 LQKENI. The variable domain in full, completed from reference TRBV18 and TRBJ2-7, reads NAGVMQNPRHLVRRRGQEARLRCSPMKGHSHVYWYRQLPEEGLKFMVYLQKENIIDESGMPKERFSAEFPKEGPSILRIQQVVRGDSAAYFCASSPQGQGYEQYFGPGTRLTVT.

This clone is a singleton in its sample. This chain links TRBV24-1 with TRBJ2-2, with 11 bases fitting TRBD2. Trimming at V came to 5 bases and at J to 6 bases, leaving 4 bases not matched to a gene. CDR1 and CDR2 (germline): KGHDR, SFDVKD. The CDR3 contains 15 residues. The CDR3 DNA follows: TGTGCCACCAGTGCTAGCGGGGGGTTATCCGGGGAGCTGTTTTTT. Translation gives CATSASGGLSGELFF.

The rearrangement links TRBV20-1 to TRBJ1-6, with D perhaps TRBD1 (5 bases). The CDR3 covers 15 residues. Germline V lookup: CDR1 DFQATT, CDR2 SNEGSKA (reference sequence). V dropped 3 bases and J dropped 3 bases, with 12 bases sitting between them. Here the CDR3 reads CSASSDRHYNSPLHF. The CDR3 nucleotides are TGCAGTGCTAGTAGCGACAGACACTATAATTCACCCCTCCACTTT.

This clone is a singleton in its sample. CDR3 bases: TGTGCCAGTAGTATAGAGCCGAGGACAGGGACCCTTGGCCAGCCCCAGCATTTT. It translates to CASSIEPRTGTLGQPQHF. J is TRBJ1-5 and V is TRBV19, with 8 bases that match TRBD1. Per germline, CDR1 LNHDA and CDR2 SQIVND (reference sequence). The CDR3 runs to 18 residues. Trimming took 0 bases from V and 7 from J; bases not matched to a gene: 14.

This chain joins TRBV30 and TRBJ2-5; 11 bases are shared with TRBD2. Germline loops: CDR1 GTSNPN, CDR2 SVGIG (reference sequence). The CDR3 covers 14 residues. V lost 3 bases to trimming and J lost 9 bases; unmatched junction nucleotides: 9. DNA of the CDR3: TGTGCCTGGAGCCCGGGACTAGCGGCGTCGGCCCAGTACTTC. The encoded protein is CAWSPGLAASAQYF.

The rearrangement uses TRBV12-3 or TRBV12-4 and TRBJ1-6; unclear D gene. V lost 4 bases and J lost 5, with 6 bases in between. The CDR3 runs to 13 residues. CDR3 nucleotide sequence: TGTGCCAGCAGTTCACTTCATAATTCACCCCTCCACTTT. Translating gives CASSSLHNSPLHF.

The CDR3 DNA follows: TGTGCCAGCAGTTTGTGGGCTAGCGGGGACCAAGAGACCCAGTACTTC. Its translation is CASSLWASGDQETQYF. The chain combines TRBV6-5 with TRBJ2-5, with 9 bases fitting TRBD2. The V gene end was trimmed by 4 bases and the J gene end by 0 bases; junction bases not matched to a gene: 6. CDR1 and CDR2 from the germline V gene are MNHEY and SVGAGI. The CDR3 is 16 residues long.